The TCR beta chain described here comes from a study of blood T cell repertoires in COVID-19. Study at large: Sites across the United States, Italy and Spain contributed samples from acute and convalescent COVID-19. PBMCs, B-cell-depleted T cells, or T cells were the source of the cDNA or gDNA that made up the material.

As processed by the authors: Reference gene primer amplification gave nucleated cell count estimates. Here immunoSEQ multiplex PCR was the method, and the copy in TCRdb shows in-frame clones only, minus some. For V, J and clone size, that table is used; D and trimming come from the DNA. The sample holds 270,000 or so clones; about 83% are singletons and the top ten take roughly 9.4%. The germline V and J ends were trimmed by 4 bases and 2 bases, with 4 bases remaining between them. The CDR3 runs to 12 residues. Germline-derived CDR1 and CDR2 are MDHEN and SYDVKM. The V gene is TRBV28, the J gene TRBJ2-3; no clear D gene. This clonotype originated in a woman aged 45-65 years who had recovered from COVID-19. Specimen: peripheral blood. CDR3 residues: CASSSYTDTQYF. The CDR3 DNA reads as TGTGCCAGCAGTTCGTACACAGATACGCAGTATTTT.